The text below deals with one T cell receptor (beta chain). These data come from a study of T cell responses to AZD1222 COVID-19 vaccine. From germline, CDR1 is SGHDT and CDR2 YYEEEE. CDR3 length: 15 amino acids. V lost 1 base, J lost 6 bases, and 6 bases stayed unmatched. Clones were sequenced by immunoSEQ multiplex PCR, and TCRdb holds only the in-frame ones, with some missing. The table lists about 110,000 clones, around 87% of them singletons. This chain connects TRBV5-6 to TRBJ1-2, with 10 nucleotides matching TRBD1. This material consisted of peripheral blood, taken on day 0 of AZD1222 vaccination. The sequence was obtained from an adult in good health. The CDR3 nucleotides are TGTGCCAGCAGCTTGTTTGGACAGGGGGTAGATGGCTACACCTTC. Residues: CASSLFGQGVDGYTF.